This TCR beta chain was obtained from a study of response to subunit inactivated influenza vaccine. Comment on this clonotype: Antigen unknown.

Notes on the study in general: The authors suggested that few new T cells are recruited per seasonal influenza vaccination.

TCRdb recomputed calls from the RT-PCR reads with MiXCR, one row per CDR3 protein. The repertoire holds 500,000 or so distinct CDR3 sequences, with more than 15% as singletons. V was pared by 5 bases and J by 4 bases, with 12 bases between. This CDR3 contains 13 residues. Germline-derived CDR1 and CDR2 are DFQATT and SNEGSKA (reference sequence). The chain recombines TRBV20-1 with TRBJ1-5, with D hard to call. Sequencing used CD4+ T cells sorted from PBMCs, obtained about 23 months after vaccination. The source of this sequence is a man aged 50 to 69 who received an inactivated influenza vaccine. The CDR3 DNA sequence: TGCAGTGCTGCAATTTACACGAATCAGCCCCAGCATTTT. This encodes CSAAIYTNQPQHF.